Detailed here is one TCR beta chain. Antigen: not known. This CDR3 has 15 amino acids. From germline, CDR1 is SNHLY and CDR2 FYNNEI. V lost 5 bases and J lost 1; bases outside the gene matches: 7. In TCRdb, the 5' RACE reads were re-called with MiXCR into one record per CDR3 protein. The repertoire has some 1,600,000 distinct CDR3 sequences, about 30% of them found once; the top ten carry approximately 0.25%. The sample belongs to a study of identical twins. Study observations and caveats: Because invariant MAIT and iNKT cells could be present, zero-insertion analyses could be partly confounded.

The source of this sequence is a newborn girl in good health. The sample comprised cord blood. This chain uses TRBV2 with TRBJ2-7; 8 bases are shared with TRBD2. The CDR3 sequence is CASSYTLAESYEQYF. The CDR3 DNA reads TGTGCCAGCAGTTACACACTAGCGGAATCCTACGAGCAGTACTTC.